Each of the 32 T cell receptor beta chains below was sequenced from the same sample in a study of shared clonotypes between healthy human individuals. Profiling relied on immunoSEQ multiplex PCR, and the TCRdb table lists in-frame clones only, not all of them. The top ten hold 0.35% to 0.45% of the sample, which has more than 2,000,000 clones, 80% to 95% seen once. The sequenced sample was naive CD4+ T cells from PBMCs. Subset denoted: CD45RA+ positively selected. The receptors originated from a man aged 18 to 30 in good health. Some clones in this sample may be carry-over from other donors' samples.

This clone has more than one count but fewer than ten. This sample includes further DNA sequences coding for the same CDR3. This chain uses TRBV7-3 with TRBJ2-1; 11 positions match TRBD2. Losses at the gene ends were 5 bases for V and 4 bases for J; bases not matched to a gene: 4. Per germline, CDR1 SGHTA and CDR2 FQGTGA. The CDR3 loop spans 15 amino acids. The CDR3 DNA follows: TGTGCCAGCAGCCCCGGGACTAGCGGTTACAATGAGCAGTTCTTC. Amino acid sequence: CASSPGTSGYNEQFF.

The rearrangement uses TRBV7-2 and TRBJ2-6; no clear D. V lost 1 base and J lost 0, with 4 bases in between. The germline gives CDR1 SGHTA, CDR2 FQGNSA. The CDR3 consists of 15 residues. CDR3 protein: CASSLVSSGANVLTF. For the CDR3, the DNA is TGTGCCAGCAGCTTAGTGTCCTCTGGGGCCAACGTCCTGACTTTC.

The chain recombines TRBV19 with TRBJ2-7, with 9 bases matching TRBD1. V was pared by 5 bases and J by 3 bases, with 11 bases of the junction left unmatched. The CDR3 has 16 residues. CDR1 is LNHDA, CDR2 SQIVND, per germline (reference sequence). CDR3 amino acids: CASSVLPGQGDYEQYF. The CDR3 DNA follows: TGTGCCAGTAGTGTCCTCCCGGGACAGGGCGACTACGAGCAGTACTTC.

The rearrangement uses TRBV18 and TRBJ2-5; tentative D call: TRBD1 (5 bases). Trimming took 8 bases from V and 5 from J, leaving 12 bases between them. The CDR3 runs to 12 residues. Germline lookup yields CDR1 KGHSH and CDR2 LQKENI. CDR3 amino acids: CASRTSQETQYF. CDR3 DNA sequence: TGTGCCAGCCGGACATCCCAGGAGACCCAGTACTTC.

The table lists this clone with a count of one. This CDR3 is CATMDSGQPQHF. CDR3 nucleotides: TGTGCCACCATGGACAGCGGCCAGCCCCAGCATTTT. The J gene is TRBJ1-5, the V gene TRBV19, with D possibly TRBD1 on 6 matching bases. In germline, CDR1 is LNHDA, CDR2 SQIVND (reference sequence). V was cut by 10 bases and J by 7 bases, with 14 bases left in between. The CDR3 contains 12 residues.

The chain is built from TRBV28 and TRBJ2-5; TRBD2 is a possible D gene (7 bases). This CDR3 is 17 amino acids long. Trimming shortened V by 5 bases and J by 5 bases, and 24 bases separated the two germline ends. CDR1 and CDR2 from the germline V gene are MDHEN and SYDVKM. This CDR3 reads CASSIVRGGSPRETQYF. Written as DNA, the CDR3 is TGTGCCAGCAGTATAGTCAGGGGCGGGAGCCCCAGGGAGACCCAGTACTTC.

This chain connects TRBV6-4 to TRBJ1-2; D gene ambiguous. There are 13 residues in the CDR3. Germline CDR1 and CDR2: MRHNA and SNTAGT. Trimming removed 6 bases at V and 2 bases at J, with 10 bases between. The CDR3 nucleotides read TGTGCCAGCAGGGACGCTCGCAACTATGGCTACACCTTC. Its translation is CASRDARNYGYTF.

The chain employs TRBV28 and TRBJ2-5; TRBD1 matches at 8 bases. With 5 bases clipped from V and 4 bases from J, the junction kept 6 bases outside the gene matches. This CDR3 comprises 14 residues. The germline V gene encodes CDR1 MDHEN and CDR2 SYDVKM. CDR3: CASSPQTGAETQYF. CDR3 DNA: TGTGCCAGCAGTCCCCAGACAGGGGCAGAGACCCAGTACTTC.

The rearrangement links TRBV25-1 to TRBJ1-3; D gene unclear. The CDR3 is 13 residues long. The V end was cut by 5 bases, the J end by 4 bases, with 9 bases between. Germline assignment: CDR1 MGHDK and CDR2 SYGVNS. The CDR3 reads CASSTPGGNTIYF. The CDR3 DNA is TGTGCCAGCAGTACCCCGGGGGGAAACACCATATATTTT.

Note on this clone: The sample has other DNA sequences that encode this CDR3 too. The V call is TRBV7-7, the J call TRBJ2-2, with 9 bases aligning to TRBD2. Per the germline V gene, CDR1 is SSHAT and CDR2 is FNYEAQ (reference sequence). CDR3 length: 15 residues. V trimming: 3 bases; J trimming: 5 bases; junction bases outside the gene matches: 4. This CDR3 is CASSFGLAGTGELFF. CDR3 in DNA: TGTGCCAGCAGCTTCGGCCTAGCGGGGACCGGGGAGCTGTTTTTT.

Note on this clone: Additional DNA sequences in this sample encode the identical CDR3. This rearrangement joins TRBV20-1 to TRBJ2-5; no clear D gene. Per germline, CDR1 DFQATT and CDR2 SNEGSKA (reference sequence). The V and J ends lost 6 bases and 5 bases respectively, with 7 bases between them. The CDR3 extends over 10 amino acids. CDR3 residues: CSAKGETQYF. For the CDR3, the DNA is TGCAGTGCGAAAGGGGAGACCCAGTACTTC.

V gene TRBV19 combines with J gene TRBJ2-1, with unresolved D. This CDR3 has 15 amino acids. Trimming pared 3 bases from V and 0 bases from J, leaving 9 bases between. Germline V lookup: CDR1 LNHDA, CDR2 SQIVND (reference sequence). The CDR3 reads CASSIEDLSYNEQFF. DNA for the CDR3: TGTGCCAGTAGTATTGAGGACCTCTCCTACAATGAGCAGTTCTTC.

The chain joins TRBV4-1 to TRBJ2-3; D is unresolved. The length of the CDR3 is 12 residues. Germline V gives CDR1 MGHRA, CDR2 YSYEKL. V was clipped by 8 bases and J by 4 bases, with 10 bases between them. Here the CDR3 reads CASSYKSDTQYF. CDR3 nucleotides: TGCGCCAGCTCCTACAAGTCAGATACGCAGTATTTT.

Note on this clone: The same CDR3 can be traced to other DNA sequences in this sample. This rearrangement joins TRBV5-1 to TRBJ1-1; 10 nucleotides match TRBD1. V lost 4 bases and J lost 5; bases outside the gene matches: 5. The CDR3 is made up of 14 amino acids. Germline lookup yields CDR1 SGHRS and CDR2 YFSETQ. The CDR3 DNA sequence: TGCGCCAGCAGCACAGGACAGGGGGTGACTGAAGCTTTCTTT. Translating it yields CASSTGQGVTEAFF.

This sequence joins TRBV18 and TRBJ1-2; 7 bases map to TRBD1. Trimming removed 2 bases from V and 7 bases from J; junction bases left unmatched: 10. CDR3 length: 15 residues. Germline V gene sequence: CDR1 KGHSH, CDR2 LQKENI. This CDR3 reads CASSPENRGLGGYTF. DNA for the CDR3: TGTGCCAGCTCACCAGAGAACAGGGGCTTGGGTGGCTACACCTTC.

This CDR3 is CASSISRLAGGEQYF. The CDR3 DNA is TGTGCCAGTAGTATTTCGAGGCTAGCGGGAGGCGAGCAGTACTTC. The chain recombines TRBV19 with TRBJ2-7; 11 nucleotides line up with TRBD2. The CDR3 length is 15 residues. Trimming removed 3 bases from V and 6 bases from J; junction bases left unmatched: 7. Germline lookup yields CDR1 LNHDA and CDR2 SQIVND (reference sequence).

This chain links TRBV7-8 with TRBJ1-1; D is undetermined. Germline V gene data show CDR1 as SGHVS and CDR2 as FQNEAQ. This CDR3 comprises 16 residues. V was cut by 0 bases and J by 1 base, with 12 bases left in between. CDR3 in amino acids: CASSLALWESNTEAFF. DNA of the CDR3: TGTGCCAGCAGCTTAGCCTTATGGGAGTCGAACACTGAAGCTTTCTTT.

The chain employs TRBV7-9 and TRBJ2-5, with 8 bases identical to TRBD1. Looked up from germline, CDR1 is SEHNR and CDR2 is FQNEAQ (reference sequence). V gave up 4 bases and J gave up 0 bases; unmatched junction bases: 10. CDR3 length: 17 residues. CDR3 residues: CASSSLPGQDYQETQYF. The CDR3 bases are TGTGCCAGCAGCTCGCTACCGGGACAGGATTACCAAGAGACCCAGTACTTC.

The chain carries TRBV6-5 and TRBJ1-3; the match to TRBD1 covers 7 bases. With 5 bases clipped from V and 2 bases from J, the junction kept 6 bases outside the gene matches. CDR1 and CDR2 from the germline V gene are MNHEY and SVGAGI. The CDR3 spans 15 residues. The CDR3 is CASSIGGKAGNTIYF. Here the CDR3 DNA reads TGTGCCAGCAGTATAGGGGGCAAGGCTGGAAACACCATATATTTT.

V and J are TRBV18 and TRBJ1-3; 9 bases match TRBD1. V lost 2 bases to trimming and J lost 12 bases; unmatched junction nucleotides: 8. This CDR3 comprises 14 residues. Per the germline V gene, CDR1 is KGHSH and CDR2 is LQKENI. CDR3 region: CASSPGQGTGSIYF. The CDR3, as DNA: TGTGCCAGCTCACCAGGACAGGGGACTGGCAGCATATATTTT.

CDR3 sequence: CASSLAVTTTYEQYF. The CDR3 nucleotides are TGCGCCAGCAGCTTGGCTGTGACCACTACCTACGAGCAGTACTTC. J is TRBJ2-7 and V is TRBV5-1; unclear D gene. Germline CDR1 is SGHRS and CDR2 is YFSETQ. The V end lost 0 bases, the J end lost 2 bases, and 12 bases lay between the germline ends. The CDR3 length is 15 residues.

This chain uses TRBV5-1 with TRBJ2-1; the match to TRBD1 covers 9 bases. V lost 4 bases to trimming and J lost 4 bases; unmatched junction nucleotides: 6. This CDR3 has 15 amino acids. In germline, CDR1 is SGHRS, CDR2 YFSETQ. The CDR3 reads CASSPQGAQYNEQFF. CDR3 DNA: TGCGCCAGCAGCCCACAGGGGGCGCAATACAATGAGCAGTTCTTC.

This sequence joins TRBV5-1 and TRBJ2-1; no clear D. This CDR3 is 13 amino acids long. Trimming shortened V by 4 bases and J by 2 bases, and 7 bases separated the two germline ends. Germline loops: CDR1 SGHRS, CDR2 YFSETQ. This chain's CDR3 is CASSGFTYNEQFF. DNA of the CDR3: TGCGCCAGCAGCGGGTTTACCTACAATGAGCAGTTCTTC.

The chain recombines TRBV6-5 with TRBJ1-5; 9 nucleotides match TRBD1. This CDR3 comprises 14 residues. J was trimmed by 6 bases and V by 6 bases; bases with no gene match: 6. CDR1 is MNHEY, CDR2 SVGAGI, per germline. The CDR3 DNA sequence: TGTGCCAGCAGGAAAACAGGGGGCACTCAGCCCCAGCATTTT. Its protein is CASRKTGGTQPQHF.

V gene TRBV27 combines with J gene TRBJ2-2; D may be TRBD2 (5 bases). The V gene lost 2 bases and the J gene lost 4 bases, with 17 bases spanning the gap. CDR3 size: 17 residues. Germline V gene lookup returns CDR1 MNHEY and CDR2 SMNVEV (reference sequence). CDR3 amino acids: CASSLRGGVFGTGELFF. The CDR3 DNA reads TGTGCCAGCAGTTTACGGGGTGGCGTGTTCGGCACCGGGGAGCTGTTTTTT.

The chain employs TRBV11-3 and TRBJ2-1; TRBD1 aligns across 11 bases. The germline V gene has CDR1 SGHNT and CDR2 YENEEA. J was trimmed by 7 bases and V by 3 bases; bases with no gene match: 5. The CDR3 is 15 residues long. The CDR3, as DNA: TGTGCCAGCAGCTTTGGACAGGGGGCGCGAAATGAGCAGTTCTTC. Encoded protein: CASSFGQGARNEQFF.

The rearrangement joins TRBV5-5 to TRBJ2-3; TRBD1 is a possible D gene (6 bases). CDR3 length: 14 residues. Germline V gene sequence: CDR1 SGHKS, CDR2 YYEKEE (reference sequence). The V end was cut by 2 bases, the J end by 5 bases, with 12 bases between. CDR3 DNA sequence: TGTGCCAGCAGCTTTCCAGGGGCCCGAGATACGCAGTATTTT. Translated, it gives CASSFPGARDTQYF.

The genes are TRBV5-1 and TRBJ1-1, with D tentatively TRBD1 (5 bases). Per germline, CDR1 SGHRS and CDR2 YFSETQ. The CDR3 sequence is 14 residues long. Trimming shortened V by 4 bases and J by 2 bases, and 12 bases separated the two germline ends. The CDR3 DNA is TGCGCCAGCAGCACCCGGGGGGATAACACTGAAGCTTTCTTT. Its translation: CASSTRGDNTEAFF.

The rearrangement links TRBV2 to TRBJ1-4; 7 positions match TRBD1. Germline trimming cut 0 bases from V and 1 base from J; bases unmatched to any gene: 8. CDR3 length equals 18 residues. Germline V CDR1 and CDR2: SNHLY, FYNNEI. CDR3 sequence (DNA): TGTGCCAGCAGTGAAGCGACAGGGTTAAGGCAAACTAATGAAAAACTGTTTTTT. Its protein is CASSEATGLRQTNEKLFF.

The gene calls are TRBV6-1 and TRBJ1-1; tentatively, D is TRBD1 (5 bases). This CDR3 region has 14 residues. Germline CDR1 and CDR2: MNHNS and SASEGT. Trimming shortened V by 4 bases and J by 0 bases, and 9 bases separated the two germline ends. CDR3 protein: CASSVGRMNTEAFF. The DNA of the CDR3 is TGTGCCAGCAGTGTGGGACGGATGAACACTGAAGCTTTCTTT.

This clone came up once. The rearrangement joins TRBV7-6 to TRBJ1-1, with 9 bases lining up with TRBD1. This CDR3 is 13 amino acids long. Germline V gene data show CDR1 as SGHVS and CDR2 as FNYEAQ. Trimming cost V 5 bases and J 5 bases; bases outside gene matches: 3. CDR3 sequence (DNA): TGTGCCAGCAGCAGCGGACAGGGGACTGAAGCTTTCTTT. Residues: CASSSGQGTEAFF.

Turning to this clone: At the DNA level, this CDR3 is encoded by other sequences in the same sample as well. The gene calls are TRBV9 and TRBJ2-5; D unclear. CDR3 size: 13 residues. Germline V gene sequence: CDR1 SGDLS, CDR2 YYNGEE. Trimming removed 2 bases from V and 3 bases from J, with 8 bases in between. CDR3 sequence reads: CASSVGPEETQYF. The CDR3 DNA sequence: TGTGCCAGCAGCGTCGGTCCCGAAGAGACCCAGTACTTC.